The 9 T cell receptor beta chains below come from one sample, sequenced in a study of T cells in Graves' hyperthyroidism and ophthalmopathy. From RNA transcripts, TCR beta CDR3 regions were amplified. The HTBI set primed first-round TCR CDR3 RT-PCR. MiXCR, run by TCRdb on the multiplex PCR reads, gives a single entry per CDR3 protein. This table has about 260,000 distinct CDR3 sequences, about 17% appearing once. The sequencing input was blood. The receptor set was obtained from a young woman with Graves' ophthalmopathy.

At least ten counts were recorded for this clonotype. This chain connects TRBV28 to TRBJ1-5; D is ambiguous. The CDR3 totals 16 residues. With 5 bases removed from V and 0 bases from J, the gap between germline ends came to 14 bases. Germline lookup yields CDR1 MDHEN and CDR2 SYDVKM. The CDR3 region is CASSIHPGDSNQPQHF. As DNA, the CDR3 is TGTGCCAGCAGTATCCACCCGGGAGATAGCAATCAGCCCCAGCATTTT.

The chain employs TRBV28 and TRBJ2-6; 10 bases agree with TRBD1. V shed 4 bases and J 0 bases; nucleotides not matched to a gene: 6. The CDR3 extends over 18 amino acids. In germline, CDR1 is MDHEN, CDR2 SYDVKM. The CDR3 loop is CASSSLGTGASGANVLTF. The CDR3 DNA is TGTGCCAGCAGTTCTCTCGGGACAGGGGCCTCTGGGGCCAACGTCCTGACTTTC.

This clonotype was counted many times. The rearrangement links TRBV20-1 to TRBJ2-5, with unresolved D. This CDR3 spans 15 amino acids. Germline CDR1 DFQATT, CDR2 SNEGSKA (reference sequence). The DNA of the CDR3 is TGCAGCCTACCATTCAGAGTTCGGGACCAAGAGACCCAGTACTTC. Protein product: CSLPFRVRDQETQYF.

The CDR3 region is CASREGTGNTEAFF. The CDR3 DNA reads TGTGCCAGCAGAGAGGGGACAGGGAACACTGAAGCTTTCTTT. This chain uses TRBV28 with TRBJ1-1; 8 bases are shared with TRBD1. Germline V gene lookup returns CDR1 MDHEN and CDR2 SYDVKM. The length of the CDR3 is 14 residues. Losses at the gene ends were 6 bases for V and 1 base for J; bases not matched to a gene: 4.

This clonotype was observed at least ten times. The rearrangement links TRBV7-2 to TRBJ2-2, with D possibly being TRBD1 or TRBD2 (6 bases each). The CDR3 sequence is 14 residues long. Germline CDR1 SGHTA, CDR2 FQGNSA. Trimming removed 5 bases from V and 4 bases from J, with 11 bases in between. In DNA form, the CDR3 reads TGTGCCAGCAGCCCCGGGGGCGGCACCGGGGAGCTGTTTTTT. Its protein product is CASSPGGGTGELFF.

The sample holds many counts of this clonotype. The gene calls are TRBV27 and TRBJ1-2; 9 bases map to TRBD1. V trimming: 5 bases; J trimming: 7 bases; junction bases outside the gene matches: 20. The germline V gene encodes CDR1 MNHEY and CDR2 SMNVEV (reference sequence). This CDR3 has 18 amino acids. DNA of the CDR3: TGTGCCAGCAGTACATCGATCAATCCCGGGACAGGGAGGGGTGGCTACACCTTC. Its translation is CASSTSINPGTGRGGYTF.

This clonotype was counted at least ten times. The CDR3 is CASSLSQRGPRETQYF. DNA of the CDR3: TGTGCCAGCAGCTTAAGTCAGCGGGGGCCTCGGGAGACCCAGTACTTC. The gene calls are TRBV11-3 and TRBJ2-5; TRBD2 aligns across 8 bases. CDR1 is SGHNT and CDR2 is YENEEA in the germline V gene. CDR3 length equals 16 residues. Germline trimming cut 2 bases from V and 5 bases from J; bases unmatched to any gene: 10.

This clonotype was counted ten times or more. The chain links TRBV6-6 to TRBJ2-3; 16 bases align to TRBD2. CDR3 size: 19 residues. The junction had 4 bases not matched to a gene; V was cut back by 0 bases and J by 1 base. CDR1 is MNHNY, CDR2 SVGAGI, per germline (reference sequence). Here the CDR3 reads CASSYSAGTSGRGTDTQYF. The CDR3, as DNA: TGTGCCAGCAGTTACTCGGCTGGGACTAGCGGGAGGGGCACAGATACGCAGTATTTT.

On this clonotype: A much larger clone lies one base from this, so it may be a read error. The gene calls are TRBV28 and TRBJ2-1; TRBD2 aligns across 8 bases. The trim removed 5 bases at V and 9 bases at J, leaving 9 bases unmatched. The CDR3 consists of 14 residues. Germline CDR1 and CDR2: MDHEN and SYDVKM. The CDR3 region has the DNA TGTGCCAGCAGTCCTAGCGGGTTTTTGACTGAGCAGTTCTTC. Protein product: CASSPSGFLTEQFF.